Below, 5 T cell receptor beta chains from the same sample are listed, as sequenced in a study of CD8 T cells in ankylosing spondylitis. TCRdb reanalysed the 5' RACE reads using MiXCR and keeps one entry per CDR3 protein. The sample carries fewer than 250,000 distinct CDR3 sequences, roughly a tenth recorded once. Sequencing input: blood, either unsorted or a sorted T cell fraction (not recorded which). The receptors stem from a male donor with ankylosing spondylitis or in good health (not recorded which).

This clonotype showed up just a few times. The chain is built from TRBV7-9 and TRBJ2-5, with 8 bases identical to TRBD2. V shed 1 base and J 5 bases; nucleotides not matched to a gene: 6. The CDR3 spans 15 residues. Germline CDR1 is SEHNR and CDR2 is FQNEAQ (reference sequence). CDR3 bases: TGTGCCAGCAGCTTAGAACGGGAGGGCCCCGAGACCCAGTACTTC. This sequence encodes CASSLEREGPETQYF. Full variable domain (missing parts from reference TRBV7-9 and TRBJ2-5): DTGVSQNPRHKITKRGQNVTFRCDPISEHNRLYWYRQTLGQGPEFLTYFQNEAQLEKSRLLSDRFSAERPKGSFSTLEIQRTEQGDSAMYLCASSLEREGPETQYFGPGTRLLVL.

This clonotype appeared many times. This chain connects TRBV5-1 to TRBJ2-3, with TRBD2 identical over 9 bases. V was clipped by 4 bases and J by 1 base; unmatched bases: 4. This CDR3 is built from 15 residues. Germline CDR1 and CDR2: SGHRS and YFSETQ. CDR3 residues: CASSPAGGRTDTQYF. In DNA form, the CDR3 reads TGCGCCAGCAGCCCTGCGGGGGGGCGCACAGATACGCAGTATTTT.

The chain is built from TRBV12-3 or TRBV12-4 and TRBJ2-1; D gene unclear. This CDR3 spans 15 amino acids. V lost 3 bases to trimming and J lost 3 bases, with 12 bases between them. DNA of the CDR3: TGTGCCAGCAGTTTGCAGCTTTCAAGCTACAATGAGCAGTTCTTC. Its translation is CASSLQLSSYNEQFF.

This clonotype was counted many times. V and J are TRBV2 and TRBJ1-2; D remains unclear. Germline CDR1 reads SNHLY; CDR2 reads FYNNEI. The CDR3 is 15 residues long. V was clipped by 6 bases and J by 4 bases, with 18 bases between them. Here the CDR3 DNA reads TGTGCCAGCAGCCCCCTCGAGGAGGGAGGCTATGGCTACACCTTC. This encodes CASSPLEEGGYGYTF.

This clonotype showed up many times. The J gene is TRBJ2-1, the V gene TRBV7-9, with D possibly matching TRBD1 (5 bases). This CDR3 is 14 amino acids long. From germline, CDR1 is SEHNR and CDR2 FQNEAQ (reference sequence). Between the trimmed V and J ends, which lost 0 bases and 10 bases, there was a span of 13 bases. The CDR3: CASSLAIGAGEQFF. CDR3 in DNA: TGTGCCAGCAGCTTAGCCATAGGGGCAGGGGAGCAGTTCTTC.